This is a list of T cell receptor beta chains from one sample in a study of cytomegalovirus exposure and HLA in healthy donors. Clones were read by immunoSEQ multiplex PCR, and TCRdb kept only the in-frame ones, dropping some. The sample contains under 150,000 clones, 67% of which appear only once. The sample was PBMCs. These receptors all stem from a young man in good health and CMV-seropositive. Both conserved end residues are part of each CDR3. The order of the fields is V gene, clone size, D gene, J gene, CDR3 protein, CDR3 DNA. D genes are given only for firm matches. Expanded clones are given a class, and other clones once, few, many or no size at all.

v_call: TRBV6-4; clone_size: few; d_call: TRBD1; j_call: TRBJ1-5; cdr3_aa: CAKPGQGTLSNQPQHF; cdr3_nt: TGTGCCAAACCGGGACAGGGGACCCTAAGCAATCAGCCCCAGCATTTT
v_call: TRBV5-1; clone_size: NA; d_call: NA; j_call: TRBJ2-1; cdr3_aa: CASSLGRVDEQFF; cdr3_nt: TGCGCCAGCAGCTTGGGCAGGGTTGATGAGCAGTTCTTC
v_call: TRBV19; clone_size: NA; d_call: NA; j_call: TRBJ2-7; cdr3_aa: CASSPVVSYEQYF; cdr3_nt: TGTGCCAGCTCCCCGGTAGTTTCCTACGAGCAGTACTTC
v_call: TRBV28; clone_size: NA; d_call: NA; j_call: TRBJ1-1; cdr3_aa: CASSSLLNTEAFF; cdr3_nt: TGTGCCAGCAGTTCTCTGTTGAACACTGAAGCTTTCTTT
v_call: TRBV6-1; clone_size: NA; d_call: TRBD2; j_call: TRBJ2-3; cdr3_aa: CASSEPPGSGGSTDTQYF; cdr3_nt: TGTGCCAGCAGTGAACCCCCGGGGAGCGGGGGTAGCACAGATACGCAGTATTTT
v_call: TRBV6-5; clone_size: NA; d_call: NA; j_call: TRBJ2-1; cdr3_aa: CASSYSQNNEQFF; cdr3_nt: TGTGCCAGCAGTTACTCACAGAACAATGAGCAGTTCTTC
v_call: TRBV11-3; clone_size: NA; d_call: NA; j_call: TRBJ2-3; cdr3_aa: CASSLQSGRITDTQYF; cdr3_nt: TGTGCCAGCAGTTTGCAAAGCGGGCGTATCACAGATACGCAGTATTTT
v_call: TRBV10-3; clone_size: NA; d_call: TRBD1; j_call: TRBJ1-5; cdr3_aa: CAISESTGGNQPQHF; cdr3_nt: TGTGCCATCAGTGAATCGACAGGGGGAAATCAGCCCCAGCATTTT
v_call: TRBV7-9; clone_size: NA; d_call: TRBD2; j_call: TRBJ2-5; cdr3_aa: CASSPGLAGGLETQYF; cdr3_nt: TGTGCCAGCAGCCCAGGACTAGCGGGGGGGCTGGAGACCCAGTACTTC
v_call: TRBV28; clone_size: NA; d_call: NA; j_call: TRBJ1-5; cdr3_aa: CASRDNLNQPQHF; cdr3_nt: TGTGCCAGCAGGGACAATTTGAATCAGCCCCAGCATTTT
v_call: TRBV11-2; clone_size: NA; d_call: TRBD2; j_call: TRBJ2-1; cdr3_aa: CASSPRTSGPYNEQFF; cdr3_nt: TGTGCCAGCAGCCCGAGGACTAGCGGGCCATACAATGAGCAGTTCTTC
v_call: TRBV19; clone_size: NA; d_call: NA; j_call: TRBJ2-3; cdr3_aa: CASKSQGWDTQYF; cdr3_nt: TGTGCCAGTAAGTCCCAGGGTTGGGATACGCAGTATTTT
v_call: TRBV9; clone_size: NA; d_call: TRBD2; j_call: TRBJ2-1; cdr3_aa: CASSVRSGTSGGWYNEQFF; cdr3_nt: TGTGCCAGCAGCGTACGCTCCGGGACTAGCGGGGGCTGGTACAATGAGCAGTTCTTC
v_call: TRBV7-9; clone_size: NA; d_call: TRBD1; j_call: TRBJ2-5; cdr3_aa: CASSLSGVQGRIQETQYF; cdr3_nt: TGTGCCAGCAGCTTATCGGGTGTACAGGGGCGAATACAAGAGACCCAGTACTTC
v_call: TRBV7-8; clone_size: NA; d_call: NA; j_call: TRBJ1-5; cdr3_aa: CASSPHRAGLQPQHF; cdr3_nt: TGTGCCAGCAGCCCACATAGGGCAGGGCTTCAGCCCCAGCATTTT
v_call: TRBV7-9; clone_size: NA; d_call: TRBD1; j_call: TRBJ2-2; cdr3_aa: CASIRDRGNTGELFF; cdr3_nt: TGTGCCAGCATAAGGGACAGGGGTAACACCGGGGAGCTGTTTTTT
v_call: TRBV28; clone_size: few; d_call: NA; j_call: TRBJ1-5; cdr3_aa: CASSLWADSNQPQHF; cdr3_nt: TGTGCCAGCAGTTTATGGGCGGATAGCAATCAGCCCCAGCATTTT
v_call: TRBV5-4; clone_size: few; d_call: TRBD2; j_call: TRBJ2-1; cdr3_aa: CASSWERLAVTNEQFF; cdr3_nt: TGTGCCAGCAGCTGGGAAAGACTAGCGGTTACCAATGAGCAGTTCTTC
v_call: TRBV27; clone_size: NA; d_call: TRBD1; j_call: TRBJ1-1; cdr3_aa: CASSLDRVDTEAFF; cdr3_nt: TGTGCCAGCAGTTTGGACAGGGTGGACACTGAAGCTTTCTTT
v_call: TRBV2; clone_size: NA; d_call: NA; j_call: TRBJ1-1; cdr3_aa: CASRAANTEAFF; cdr3_nt: TGTGCCAGCAGAGCCGCGAACACTGAAGCTTTCTTT
v_call: TRBV7-2; clone_size: NA; d_call: NA; j_call: TRBJ2-2; cdr3_aa: CASSSQISTGELFF; cdr3_nt: TGTGCCAGCAGCTCCCAGATCAGCACCGGGGAGCTGTTTTTT
v_call: TRBV5-4; clone_size: few; d_call: TRBD2; j_call: TRBJ2-7; cdr3_aa: CASHLGGGPIYEQYF; cdr3_nt: TGTGCCAGCCACCTCGGCGGGGGGCCTATCTACGAGCAGTACTTC
v_call: TRBV7-3; clone_size: once; d_call: NA; j_call: TRBJ2-6; cdr3_aa: CASSPTGSGANVLTF; cdr3_nt: TGTGCCAGCAGCCCTACAGGGTCTGGGGCCAACGTCCTGACTTTC
v_call: TRBV20-1; clone_size: NA; d_call: TRBD1; j_call: TRBJ1-2; cdr3_aa: CSASSTGDYTF; cdr3_nt: TGCAGTGCTAGCTCTACAGGGGACTACACCTTC
v_call: TRBV2; clone_size: NA; d_call: NA; j_call: TRBJ2-5; cdr3_aa: CASLGQQETQYF; cdr3_nt: TGTGCCAGCCTCGGACAGCAAGAGACCCAGTACTTC
v_call: TRBV9; clone_size: NA; d_call: TRBD2; j_call: TRBJ2-2; cdr3_aa: CASSPRLLAGGDNTGELFF; cdr3_nt: TGTGCCAGCAGCCCCCGATTACTAGCGGGGGGGGATAACACCGGGGAGCTGTTTTTT
v_call: TRBV11-2; clone_size: NA; d_call: NA; j_call: TRBJ1-1; cdr3_aa: CASSIRRDTEAFF; cdr3_nt: TGTGCCAGCAGCATTAGACGGGACACTGAAGCTTTCTTT
v_call: TRBV6-5; clone_size: NA; d_call: NA; j_call: TRBJ1-2; cdr3_aa: CASTLKGGLSGYTF; cdr3_nt: TGTGCCAGCACCCTTAAGGGGGGGTTAAGTGGCTACACCTTC
v_call: TRBV10-3; clone_size: once; d_call: NA; j_call: TRBJ1-5; cdr3_aa: CAISGQGPNQPQHF; cdr3_nt: TGTGCCATCAGTGGTCAGGGGCCCAATCAGCCCCAGCATTTT
v_call: TRBV15; clone_size: NA; d_call: TRBD1; j_call: TRBJ1-6; cdr3_aa: CATSQDRGRSPLHF; cdr3_nt: TGTGCCACCAGCCAGGACAGGGGAAGGTCACCCCTCCACTTT
v_call: TRBV5-1; clone_size: NA; d_call: TRBD1; j_call: TRBJ1-6; cdr3_aa: CASSQRQGDNSPLHF; cdr3_nt: TGCGCCAGCAGCCAACGACAGGGTGATAATTCACCCCTCCACTTT
v_call: TRBV2; clone_size: NA; d_call: NA; j_call: TRBJ1-2; cdr3_aa: CASSESRGAISYGYTF; cdr3_nt: TGTGCCAGCAGTGAATCACGGGGGGCGATCTCCTATGGCTACACCTTC
v_call: TRBV2; clone_size: few; d_call: NA; j_call: TRBJ2-7; cdr3_aa: CASRGGLGYEQYF; cdr3_nt: TGTGCCAGCAGAGGGGGTTTGGGCTACGAGCAGTACTTC
v_call: TRBV30; clone_size: NA; d_call: NA; j_call: TRBJ2-2; cdr3_aa: CAWPRGTGELFF; cdr3_nt: TGTGCCTGGCCTAGGGGGACCGGGGAGCTGTTTTTT
v_call: TRBV11-2; clone_size: NA; d_call: TRBD2; j_call: TRBJ2-2; cdr3_aa: CASSWGLAGLAGELFF; cdr3_nt: TGTGCCAGCAGCTGGGGACTAGCGGGGTTGGCCGGGGAGCTGTTTTTT
v_call: TRBV29-1; clone_size: NA; d_call: TRBD2; j_call: TRBJ2-3; cdr3_aa: CSGLGTSALSTDTQYF; cdr3_nt: TGCAGCGGGCTAGGGACTAGCGCCCTAAGCACAGATACGCAGTATTTT
v_call: TRBV28; clone_size: once; d_call: TRBD1; j_call: TRBJ1-2; cdr3_aa: CASSSATGGNNYGYTF; cdr3_nt: TGTGCCAGCAGTTCGGCGACAGGGGGGAATAACTATGGCTACACCTTC
v_call: TRBV28; clone_size: few; d_call: NA; j_call: TRBJ2-7; cdr3_aa: CASLRGHSYEQYF; cdr3_nt: TGTGCCAGTCTCAGGGGACACAGTTACGAGCAGTACTTC
v_call: TRBV29-1; clone_size: once; d_call: TRBD2; j_call: TRBJ2-3; cdr3_aa: CSAGLAGARTDTQYF; cdr3_nt: TGCAGCGCGGGACTAGCGGGGGCCCGCACAGATACGCAGTATTTT